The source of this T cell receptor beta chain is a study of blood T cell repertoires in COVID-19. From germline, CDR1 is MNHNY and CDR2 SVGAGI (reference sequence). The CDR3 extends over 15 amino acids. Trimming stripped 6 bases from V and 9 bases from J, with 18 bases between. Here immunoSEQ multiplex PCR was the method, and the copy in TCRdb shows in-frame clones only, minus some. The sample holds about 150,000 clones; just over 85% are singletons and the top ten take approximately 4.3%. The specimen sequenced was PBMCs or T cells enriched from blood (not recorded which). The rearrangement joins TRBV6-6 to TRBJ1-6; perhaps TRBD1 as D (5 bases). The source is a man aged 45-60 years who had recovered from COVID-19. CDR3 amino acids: CASRPRTTLISPLHF. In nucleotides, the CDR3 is TGTGCCAGCAGACCACGGACAACCCTGATTTCACCCCTCCACTTT.